These 24 T cell receptor beta chains share one sample of origin, sequenced in a study of blood T cell repertoires in COVID-19. Sequencing was performed with immunoSEQ multiplex PCR; in TCRdb, only in-frame clones are kept and a portion is missing. The sample holds approximately 220,000 clones, roughly 85% seen once. The sequencing sample was made of PBMCs or T cells enriched from blood (not recorded which). The receptors shown here come from a woman between 40 and 55 years old with acute COVID-19.

V and J are TRBV5-4 and TRBJ1-3, with 9 bases lining up with TRBD1. This CDR3 spans 14 amino acids. In germline, CDR1 is SGHNT, CDR2 YYREEE (reference sequence). Losses at the gene ends were 3 bases for V and 4 bases for J; bases not matched to a gene: 2. The CDR3 loop is CASSSQGAGNTIYF. The CDR3 DNA follows: TGTGCCAGCAGCTCACAGGGGGCCGGAAACACCATATATTTT.

A remark on this clone: Other DNA variants within this sample encode the same CDR3. The rearrangement links TRBV12-3 or TRBV12-4 to TRBJ2-7, with a possible D match to TRBD2 (5 bases). The V gene lost 5 bases and the J gene lost 1 base, with 9 bases spanning the gap. The CDR3 consists of 13 residues. CDR3 loop: CASSPGGSYEQYF. CDR3 bases: TGTGCCAGCAGTCCGGGCGGGTCCTACGAGCAGTACTTC.

This clone came up many times. V usage is TRBV12-3 or TRBV12-4 and J usage is TRBJ1-1; D is undetermined. The CDR3 covers 12 residues. Trimming removed 8 bases at V and 3 bases at J, with 10 bases between. As DNA, the CDR3 is TGTGCCAGCGGAGACCCCGACACTGAAGCTTTCTTT. Its protein is CASGDPDTEAFF.

The gene calls are TRBV6-1 and TRBJ2-1, with 8 bases aligning to TRBD2. CDR1 and CDR2 (germline): MNHNS, SASEGT. The CDR3 is made up of 15 amino acids. After removal of 1 base from V and 11 bases from J, the junction contained 10 bases not matched to a gene. CDR3 nucleotide sequence: TGTGCCAGCAGTGAAGAGGTAGCGGGGAATACAAAGCAGTTCTTC. This gives the protein CASSEEVAGNTKQFF.

The genes are TRBV5-1 and TRBJ2-1; 11 bases are a match to TRBD2. CDR3 size: 14 residues. Germline V lookup: CDR1 SGHRS, CDR2 YFSETQ. V dropped 4 bases and J dropped 12; count of bases not matched to a gene: 9. Here the CDR3 DNA reads TGCGCCAGCAGCACAATAGCGGGAGGGCCCGCGCAGTTCTTC. Its protein is CASSTIAGGPAQFF.

The rearrangement links TRBV12-3 or TRBV12-4 to TRBJ1-1, with D maybe TRBD1 (5 bases). Trimming cost V 5 bases and J 1 base, with 8 bases left between them. This CDR3 is 13 amino acids long. The CDR3 region is CASSTDRNTEAFF. DNA for the CDR3: TGTGCCAGCAGTACTGACAGGAACACTGAAGCTTTCTTT.

This chain connects TRBV28 to TRBJ1-6; D is possibly TRBD1 (5 bases). Trimming left V 6 bases short and J 9 bases short, with 18 bases between. Germline lookup yields CDR1 MDHEN and CDR2 SYDVKM. The CDR3 runs to 15 residues. The CDR3 DNA reads as TGTGCCAGCAGCCTTGACAGTCAAGTTAGTTCACCCCTCCACTTT. Protein sequence: CASSLDSQVSSPLHF.

The DNA for the CDR3 is TGTGCCAGCAGCCCCAGACAGGGGGCGAACACTGAAGCTTTCTTT. Translation gives CASSPRQGANTEAFF. The chain combines TRBV7-2 with TRBJ1-1; 10 bases fit TRBD1. The CDR3 covers 15 residues. Germline V gene sequence: CDR1 SGHTA, CDR2 FQGNSA. Germline trimming cut 5 bases from V and 1 base from J; bases unmatched to any gene: 4.

V usage is TRBV6-1 and J usage is TRBJ2-3, with 7 positions matching TRBD2. Germline-derived CDR1 and CDR2 are MNHNS and SASEGT. Germline trimming cut 2 bases from V and 2 bases from J; bases unmatched to any gene: 7. The CDR3 totals 16 residues. This CDR3 is CASSEYLADSTDTQYF. The CDR3 nucleotides read TGTGCCAGCAGTGAATATCTAGCGGACTCCACAGATACGCAGTATTTT.

The V call is TRBV7-8, the J call TRBJ2-7; D is unclear. V was pared by 5 bases and J by 4 bases, with 9 bases between. Per germline, CDR1 SGHVS and CDR2 FQNEAQ. The CDR3 has 12 residues. The DNA for the CDR3 is TGTGCCAGCAGCCTCAACACGTACGAGCAGTACTTC. It is translated as CASSLNTYEQYF.

This chain joins TRBV7-3 and TRBJ1-5; TRBD1 matches at 10 bases. Trimming took 3 bases from V and 7 from J; bases not matched to a gene: 0. The V gene's germline CDR1 is SGHTA and CDR2 FQGTGA. The CDR3 spans 13 residues. Here the CDR3 DNA reads TGTGCCAGCAGCTTGACAGGGGGCCAGCCCCAGCATTTT. Translated, it gives CASSLTGGQPQHF.

The chain combines TRBV28 with TRBJ1-6, with a weak D call TRBD1 (5 bases). The CDR3 totals 16 residues. The germline gives CDR1 MDHEN, CDR2 SYDVKM. V was cut by 6 bases and J by 5 bases, with 17 bases left in between. Here the CDR3 reads CASRSRDIGDNSPLHF. The CDR3 DNA reads as TGTGCCAGCAGATCAAGGGATATAGGGGATAATTCACCCCTCCACTTT. The full variable domain, completed using reference TRBV28 and TRBJ1-6, is DVKVTQSSRYLVKRTGEKVFLECVQDMDHENMFWYRQDPGLGLRLIYFSYDVKMKEKGDIPEGYSVSREKKERFSLILESASTNQTSMYLCASRSRDIGDNSPLHFGNGTRLTVT.

The chain combines TRBV28 with TRBJ1-2; 9 nucleotides match TRBD1. Losses at the gene ends were 5 bases for V and 8 bases for J; bases not matched to a gene: 6. Germline loops: CDR1 MDHEN, CDR2 SYDVKM. CDR3 length equals 13 residues. CDR3 nucleotides: TGTGCCAGCAGTCCCGGGACAGGGCTCGGCTACACCTTC. It codes for CASSPGTGLGYTF.

This clone was seen a single time. This chain links TRBV9 with TRBJ1-1; the match to TRBD1 covers 8 bases. Trimming at V came to 4 bases and at J to 3 bases, leaving 14 bases not matched to a gene. The CDR3 covers 17 residues. Looked up from germline, CDR1 is SGDLS and CDR2 is YYNGEE. The chain's CDR3 is CASSPGGKVLKDTEAFF. CDR3 coding DNA: TGTGCCAGCAGCCCAGGGGGCAAGGTCCTAAAGGACACTGAAGCTTTCTTT. Combining the CDR3 with reference TRBV9 and TRBJ1-1 gives the whole variable domain DSGVTQTPKHLITATGQRVTLRCSPRSGDLSVYWYQQSLDQGLQFLIQYYNGEERAKGNILERFSAQQFPDLHSELNLSSLELGDSALYFCASSPGGKVLKDTEAFFGQGTRLTVV.

This clone was picked up one time. The chain joins TRBV5-1 to TRBJ1-5, with 11 bases that match TRBD1. This CDR3 region has 15 residues. The V gene's germline CDR1 is SGHRS and CDR2 YFSETQ. After removal of 4 bases from V and 4 bases from J, the junction contained 4 bases not matched to a gene. The CDR3 DNA is TGCGCCAGCAGCCAGGGACAGGGGGGAAATCAGCCCCAGCATTTT. Protein sequence: CASSQGQGGNQPQHF. Drawing the rest from reference TRBV5-1 and TRBJ1-5, the complete variable domain is KAGVTQTPRYLIKTRGQQVTLSCSPISGHRSVSWYQQTPGQGLQFLFEYFSETQRNKGNFPGRFSGRQFSNSRSEMNVSTLELGDSALYLCASSQGQGGNQPQHFGDGTRLSIL.

The rearrangement joins TRBV19 to TRBJ2-7, with 7 positions matching TRBD2. The CDR3 runs to 14 residues. CDR1 is LNHDA, CDR2 SQIVND, per germline (reference sequence). The CDR3 loop reads CATKLTSGTYEQYF. DNA of the CDR3: TGTGCGACCAAGTTGACGAGCGGGACCTACGAGCAGTACTTC.

Only one count was recorded for this clone. J is TRBJ2-7 and V is TRBV7-9, with 9 bases matching TRBD1. CDR1 and CDR2 from the germline V gene are SEHNR and FQNEAQ (reference sequence). V was clipped by 0 bases and J by 6 bases; unmatched bases: 6. This CDR3 contains 15 residues. As DNA, the CDR3 is TGTGCCAGCAGCTTAGCGTGGACAGGGGTATTCGAGCAGTACTTC. This sequence encodes CASSLAWTGVFEQYF.

The chain uses TRBV7-3 and TRBJ2-4; 8 bases fit TRBD2. The junction had 7 bases not matched to a gene; V was cut back by 3 bases and J by 3 bases. Germline CDR1 reads SGHTA; CDR2 reads FQGTGA. The CDR3 is made up of 16 amino acids. CDR3 sequence reads: CASSFQAGVGKNIQYF. For the CDR3, the DNA is TGTGCCAGCAGCTTTCAAGCGGGAGTGGGCAAAAACATTCAGTACTTC.

This clone has just a few counts. The chain uses TRBV20-1 and TRBJ2-7; D is undetermined. The V and J ends lost 3 bases and 7 bases respectively, with 22 bases between them. The CDR3 length is 15 residues. Germline V gives CDR1 DFQATT, CDR2 SNEGSKA (reference sequence). This chain's CDR3 is CSASFALMFPREQYF. As DNA, the CDR3 is TGCAGTGCTAGTTTTGCCCTAATGTTTCCGAGGGAGCAGTACTTC.

The rearrangement uses TRBV18 and TRBJ1-1; D gene unclear. CDR1 is KGHSH and CDR2 is LQKENI in the germline V gene. Trimming stripped 1 base from V and 1 base from J, with 7 bases between. The CDR3 contains 14 residues. The CDR3: CASSPLSRNTEAFF. The CDR3 nucleotides are TGTGCCAGCTCACCACTGAGCCGGAACACTGAAGCTTTCTTT.

The genes are TRBV24-1 and TRBJ2-7; perhaps TRBD1 as D (6 bases). This CDR3 has 18 residues. Trimming left V 1 base short and J 1 base short, with 19 bases between. The germline V gene encodes CDR1 KGHDR and CDR2 SFDVKD. The CDR3 nucleotides are TGTGCCACCAGTGATTTATGGGCCGGGACAACGCGATCCTACGAGCAGTACTTC. Its protein product is CATSDLWAGTTRSYEQYF.

The V call is TRBV2, the J call TRBJ2-1, with 8 bases lining up with TRBD2. The J segment lost 7 bases and the V segment lost 6 bases, leaving 14 bases of the junction unmatched. The CDR3 runs to 16 residues. Germline V gene data show CDR1 as SNHLY and CDR2 as FYNNEI. CDR3 loop: CASSPGRLAGRNEQFF. CDR3 in DNA: TGTGCCAGCAGCCCGGGAAGGCTAGCGGGCCGAAATGAGCAGTTCTTC. The full variable domain, rest sourced from reference TRBV2 and TRBJ2-1, is EPEVTQTPSHQVTQMGQEVILRCVPISNHLYFYWYRQILGQKVEFLVSFYNNEISEKSEIFDDQFSVERPDGSNFTLKIRSTKLEDSAMYFCASSPGRLAGRNEQFFGPGTRLTVL.

V usage is TRBV7-9 and J usage is TRBJ1-2; TRBD1 aligns across 10 bases. CDR1 and CDR2 (germline): SEHNR, FQNEAQ (reference sequence). The length of the CDR3 is 18 residues. Trimming cost V 3 bases and J 4 bases; bases outside gene matches: 14. The CDR3, as DNA: TGTGCCAGCAGCTTTTCCGGGACAGGGGCCCCTAGGGGCTATGGCTACACCTTC. This encodes CASSFSGTGAPRGYGYTF. Based on the CDR3 plus reference TRBV7-9 and TRBJ1-2, the full variable domain is DTGVSQNPRHKITKRGQNVTFRCDPISEHNRLYWYRQTLGQGPEFLTYFQNEAQLEKSRLLSDRFSAERPKGSFSTLEIQRTEQGDSAMYLCASSFSGTGAPRGYGYTFGSGTRLTVV.

V gene TRBV28 combines with J gene TRBJ2-2, with 12 bases fitting TRBD1. The CDR3 totals 18 residues. Trimming cost V 11 bases and J 7 bases; bases outside gene matches: 20. The germline CDR1 and CDR2 sequences are MDHEN and SYDVKM. In DNA, the CDR3 is TGTGCCTCAAAGCTACGGATGGGGACAGGGGGCTTCGGCGGGGAGCTGTTTTTT. It translates to CASKLRMGTGGFGGELFF.